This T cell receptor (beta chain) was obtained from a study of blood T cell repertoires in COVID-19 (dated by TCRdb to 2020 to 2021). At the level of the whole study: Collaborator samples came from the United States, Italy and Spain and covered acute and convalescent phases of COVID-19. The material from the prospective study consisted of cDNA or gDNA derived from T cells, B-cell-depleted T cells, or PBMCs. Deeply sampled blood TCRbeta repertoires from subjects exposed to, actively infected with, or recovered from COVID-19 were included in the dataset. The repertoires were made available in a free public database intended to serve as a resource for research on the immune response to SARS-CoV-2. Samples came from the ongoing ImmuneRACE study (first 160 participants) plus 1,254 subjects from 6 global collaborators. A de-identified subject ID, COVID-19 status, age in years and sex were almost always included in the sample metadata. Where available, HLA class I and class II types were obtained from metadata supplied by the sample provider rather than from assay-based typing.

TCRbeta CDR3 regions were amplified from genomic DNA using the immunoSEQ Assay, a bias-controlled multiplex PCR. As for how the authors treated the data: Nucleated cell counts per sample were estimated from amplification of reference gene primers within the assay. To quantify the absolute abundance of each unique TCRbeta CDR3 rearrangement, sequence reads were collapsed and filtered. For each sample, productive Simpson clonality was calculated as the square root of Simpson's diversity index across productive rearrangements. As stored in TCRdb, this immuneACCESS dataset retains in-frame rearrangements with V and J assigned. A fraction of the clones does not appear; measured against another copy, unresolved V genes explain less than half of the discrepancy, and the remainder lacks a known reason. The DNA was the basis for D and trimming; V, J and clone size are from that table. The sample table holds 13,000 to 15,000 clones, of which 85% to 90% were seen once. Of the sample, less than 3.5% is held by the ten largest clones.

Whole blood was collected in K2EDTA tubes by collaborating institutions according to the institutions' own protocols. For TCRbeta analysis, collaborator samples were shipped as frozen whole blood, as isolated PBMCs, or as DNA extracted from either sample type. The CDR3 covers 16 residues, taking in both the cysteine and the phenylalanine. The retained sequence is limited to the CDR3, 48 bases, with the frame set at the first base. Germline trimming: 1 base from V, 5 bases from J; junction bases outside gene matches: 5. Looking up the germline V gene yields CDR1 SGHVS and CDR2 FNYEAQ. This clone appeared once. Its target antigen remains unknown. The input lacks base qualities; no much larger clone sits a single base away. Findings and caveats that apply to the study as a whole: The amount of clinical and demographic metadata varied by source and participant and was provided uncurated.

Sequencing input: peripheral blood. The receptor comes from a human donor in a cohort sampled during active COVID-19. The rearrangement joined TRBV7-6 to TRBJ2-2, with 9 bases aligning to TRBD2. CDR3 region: CASSLGASGNTGELFF. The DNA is TGTGCCAGCAGCTTAGGTGCTAGCGGGAATACCGGGGAGCTGTTTTTT.